This T cell receptor beta chain was captured in a study of CD8+CD57+ T cells in acquired aplastic anemia. Study-wide context: Mean DNA quantity obtained from sorted CD4+ and CD8+ cells was 3.2 ug.

Concerning this clonotype itself: Its antigen remains unknown.

V was pared by 6 bases and J by 4 bases, with 10 bases between. The V gene's germline CDR1 is SNHLY and CDR2 FYNNEI. This CDR3 spans 12 amino acids. For sequencing, patients were chosen who had shown expansion of CD8+CD57+ cells by flow cytometry. General observations from the study: Both patients and controls carried the same twenty-nine CD8+ CDR3 sequences.

Investigators profiled TCR beta VDJ and CDR3 from genomic DNA template. TCRdb recomputed calls from the reads with MiXCR, one row per CDR3 protein. Here the sample spans roughly 280,000 distinct CDR3 sequences, 45% to 65% being singletons. What was sequenced was sorted CD4+, CD8+, or CD8+CD57+ T cells (not recorded which) from PBMCs. V usage is TRBV2 and J usage is TRBJ2-7; D not resolved. The TCR comes from a human donor with aplastic anemia. The CDR3 DNA reads TGTGCCAGCAGCCATGACACGTACGAGCAGTACTTC. It encodes CASSHDTYEQYF.